Presented here are 10 T cell receptor beta chains from one specimen sequenced in a study of OX40 agonist ivuxolimab in advanced cancers. Clones were read by immunoSEQ multiplex PCR, and TCRdb kept only the in-frame ones, dropping some. The data hold about 69,000 clones, with 89% observed a single time. Specimen: CD4+ or CD8+ T cells sorted from blood, collected in a trial of the OX40 agonist ivuxolimab. The receptors here all came from an adult with an advanced solid tumor such as melanoma, head and neck, liver or kidney cancer.

CDR3 sequence reads: CASSLQGSYNEQFF. CDR3 DNA sequence: TGTGCCAGCAGCTTACAGGGGTCTTACAATGAGCAGTTCTTC. V and J are TRBV7-3 and TRBJ2-1; D might be TRBD1 (6 bases). The V gene's germline CDR1 is SGHTA and CDR2 FQGTGA. The V end was cut by 2 bases, the J end by 4 bases, with 9 bases between. This CDR3 region has 14 residues.

The gene calls are TRBV6-5 and TRBJ1-2; 7 bases are a match to TRBD1. Germline values: CDR1 MNHEY, CDR2 SVGAGI. The ends lost 6 bases at V and 9 bases at J; junction bases unmatched: 16. The CDR3 is 15 amino acids. The CDR3: CASSQTFYRGRSYTF. The DNA of the CDR3 is TGTGCCAGCAGCCAGACCTTCTACAGGGGCCGGAGCTACACCTTC.

CDR3: CASRDRGQNQPQHF. The CDR3 region has the DNA TGTGCCAGCCGGGACAGGGGGCAGAATCAGCCCCAGCATTTT. This chain connects TRBV28 to TRBJ1-5; 12 bases fit TRBD1. V was pared by 8 bases and J by 4 bases, with 3 bases of the junction left unmatched. Germline CDR1 MDHEN, CDR2 SYDVKM. This CDR3 contains 14 residues.

The chain has TRBV20-1 and TRBJ1-2, with a possible D match to TRBD1 (6 bases). The CDR3 length is 11 residues. The ends were cut back, 6 bases at V and 7 bases at J, with 12 bases in the middle. Per germline, CDR1 DFQATT and CDR2 SNEGSKA (reference sequence). The CDR3 bases are TGCAGTGCGTGGGGGCGCGGTGGCTACACCTTC. Translation: CSAWGRGGYTF.

This clone was observed a single time. The chain carries TRBV2 and TRBJ1-6; TRBD1 might be the D (6 bases). Per the germline V gene, CDR1 is SNHLY and CDR2 is FYNNEI. Trimming pared 6 bases from V and 9 bases from J, leaving 18 bases between. The CDR3 runs to 15 residues. The chain's CDR3 is CASSPNIQGGSPLHF. The DNA for the CDR3 is TGTGCCAGCAGCCCAAATATACAGGGTGGTTCACCCCTCCACTTT.

The V gene is TRBV5-1, the J gene TRBJ1-3, with 7 bases aligning to TRBD1. V was pared by 2 bases and J by 0 bases, with 2 bases of the junction left unmatched. Germline V lookup: CDR1 SGHRS, CDR2 YFSETQ. The CDR3 covers 15 residues. CDR3 residues: CASSFGTASGNTIYF. CDR3 nucleotides: TGCGCCAGCAGCTTTGGGACAGCCTCTGGAAACACCATATATTTT.

The chain joins TRBV5-8 to TRBJ1-5; 8 nucleotides match TRBD1. The germline V gene encodes CDR1 SGHTS and CDR2 YDEGEE. The CDR3 is 15 amino acids. V dropped 2 bases and J dropped 1; count of bases not matched to a gene: 2. CDR3 DNA sequence: TGTGCCAGCAGCTTCGACAGGGGAAGCAATCAGCCCCAGCATTTT. This gives the protein CASSFDRGSNQPQHF.

The chain uses TRBV29-1 and TRBJ2-1, with D possibly matching TRBD1 (5 bases). V lost 0 bases, J lost 8 bases, and 20 bases lay in between. This CDR3 spans 16 amino acids. CDR1 and CDR2 from the germline V gene are SQVTM and ANQGSEA. CDR3 bases: TGCAGCGTTGAAGATCTGGTAGACAAGGGGAATCATGAGCAGTTCTTC. It yields the protein CSVEDLVDKGNHEQFF.

The chain has TRBV6-5 and TRBJ1-1; tentatively, D is TRBD1 (6 bases). The CDR3 length is 13 residues. The germline gives CDR1 MNHEY, CDR2 SVGAGI. V was pared by 2 bases and J by 4 bases, with 8 bases between. The CDR3 loop is CASSYGGATEAFF. CDR3 DNA: TGTGCCAGCAGTTACGGGGGGGCCACTGAAGCTTTCTTT.

The chain is built from TRBV9 and TRBJ2-7; D is uncertain. Germline lookup yields CDR1 SGDLS and CDR2 YYNGEE. This CDR3 has 13 amino acids. Trimming left V 0 bases short and J 3 bases short, with 7 bases between. CDR3 DNA sequence: TGTGCCAGCAGCGTAGGAAGGCACTACGAGCAGTACTTC. It specifies CASSVGRHYEQYF.